This passage covers 2 T cell receptor beta chains from one sample sequenced in a study of early T cells in non-severe SARS-CoV-2 infection. MiXCR, applied by TCRdb to the 5' RACE reads, yields one record per CDR3 protein. The repertoire consists of under 35,000 distinct CDR3 sequences, with under 7.5% occurring once and the leading ten covering 2.7%. The specimen was whole blood. The origin of the receptors is an adult who was a healthcare worker with PCR-confirmed SARS-CoV-2 infection or an uninfected control (not recorded which).

This clonotype was counted ten times or more. V and J are TRBV11-2 and TRBJ2-1, with a tentative D call TRBD2 (5 bases). The CDR3 is made up of 15 amino acids. The ends were cut back, 3 bases at V and 0 bases at J, with 9 bases in the middle. Germline assignment: CDR1 SGHAT and CDR2 FQNNGV. CDR3 bases: TGTGCCAGCAGCTTGAGCGGAGGCTCCTACAATGAGCAGTTCTTC. This translates into CASSLSGGSYNEQFF.

This clonotype was picked up many times. V and J are TRBV6-2 or TRBV6-3 and TRBJ2-7; D might be TRBD1 (5 bases). The V and J ends lost 7 bases and 5 bases respectively, with 12 bases between them. The germline V gene encodes CDR1 MNHEY and CDR2 SVGEGT. The CDR3 has 12 amino acids. The CDR3 protein is CASNDQGDEQYF. DNA of the CDR3: TGTGCCAGCAACGACCAAGGGGACGAGCAGTACTTC.